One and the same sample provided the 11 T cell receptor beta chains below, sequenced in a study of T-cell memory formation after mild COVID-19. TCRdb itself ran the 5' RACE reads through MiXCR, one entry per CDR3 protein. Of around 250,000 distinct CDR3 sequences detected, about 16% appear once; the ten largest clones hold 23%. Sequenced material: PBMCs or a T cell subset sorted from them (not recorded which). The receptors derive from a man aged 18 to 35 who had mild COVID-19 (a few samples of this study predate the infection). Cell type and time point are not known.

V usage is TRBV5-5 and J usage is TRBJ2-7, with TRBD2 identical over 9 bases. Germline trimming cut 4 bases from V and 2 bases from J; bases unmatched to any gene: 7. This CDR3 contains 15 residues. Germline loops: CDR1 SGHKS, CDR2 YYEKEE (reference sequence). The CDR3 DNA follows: TGTGCCAGCAGCCAGACTAGCGGATACACCTACGAGCAGTACTTC. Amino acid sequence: CASSQTSGYTYEQYF.

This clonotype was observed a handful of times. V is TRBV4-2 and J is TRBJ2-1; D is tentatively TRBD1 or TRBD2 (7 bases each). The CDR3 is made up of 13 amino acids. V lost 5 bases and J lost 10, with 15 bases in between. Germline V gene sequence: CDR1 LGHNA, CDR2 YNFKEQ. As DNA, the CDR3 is TGTGCCAGCAGCAGCAGGGGGGAGGGGGAGCAGTTCTTC. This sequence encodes CASSSRGEGEQFF.

The CDR3 is CASRRLNTEAFF. CDR3 coding DNA: TGTGCCAGCAGGCGGCTGAACACTGAAGCTTTCTTT. This rearrangement joins TRBV6-1 to TRBJ1-1; D ambiguous. This CDR3 comprises 12 residues. CDR1 MNHNS and CDR2 SASEGT come from the germline V gene. V shed 6 bases and J shed 0 bases, with 5 bases lying between them.

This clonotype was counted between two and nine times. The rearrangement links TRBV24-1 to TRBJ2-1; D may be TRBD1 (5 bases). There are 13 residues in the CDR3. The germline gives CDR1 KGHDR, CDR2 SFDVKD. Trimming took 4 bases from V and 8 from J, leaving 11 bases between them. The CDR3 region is CATSDRASDEQFF. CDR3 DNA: TGTGCCACCAGTGACAGGGCTTCAGATGAGCAGTTCTTC.

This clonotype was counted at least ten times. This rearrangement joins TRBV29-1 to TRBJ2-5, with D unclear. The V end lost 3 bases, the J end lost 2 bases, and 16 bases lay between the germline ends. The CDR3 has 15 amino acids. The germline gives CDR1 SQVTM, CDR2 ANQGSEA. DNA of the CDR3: TGCAGCGTTGAGTATGCGGCAGTCAGTCAAGAGACCCAGTACTTC. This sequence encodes CSVEYAAVSQETQYF.

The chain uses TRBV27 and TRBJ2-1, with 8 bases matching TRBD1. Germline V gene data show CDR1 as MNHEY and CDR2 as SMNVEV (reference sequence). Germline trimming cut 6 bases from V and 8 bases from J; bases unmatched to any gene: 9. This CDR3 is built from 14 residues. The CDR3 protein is CASSPGGGWDEQFF. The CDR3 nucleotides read TGTGCCAGCAGCCCAGGGGGCGGGTGGGATGAGCAGTTCTTC.

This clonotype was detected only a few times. Written as DNA, the CDR3 is TGTGCCACCAGCAGAGATAAGCTAGGGAACATTCAGTACTTC. This translates into CATSRDKLGNIQYF. The J gene is TRBJ2-4, the V gene TRBV15; the D is unclear. V dropped 0 bases and J dropped 7 bases, with 10 bases sitting between them. Germline V gene data show CDR1 as LNHNV and CDR2 as YYDKDF (reference sequence). The CDR3 is 14 residues long.

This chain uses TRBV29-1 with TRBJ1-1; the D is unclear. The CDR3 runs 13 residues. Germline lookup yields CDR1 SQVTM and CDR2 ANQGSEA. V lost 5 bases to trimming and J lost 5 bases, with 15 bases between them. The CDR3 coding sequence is TGCAGCGTTAAGAAGGGTCGAGGAACTGAAGCTTTCTTT. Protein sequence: CSVKKGRGTEAFF.

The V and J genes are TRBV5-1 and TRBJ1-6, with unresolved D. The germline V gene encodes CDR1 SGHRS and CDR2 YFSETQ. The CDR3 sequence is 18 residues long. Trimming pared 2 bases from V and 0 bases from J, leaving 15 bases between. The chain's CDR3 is CASSFRTSESSYNSPLHF. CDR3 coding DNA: TGCGCCAGCAGCTTTAGGACTTCGGAGAGCTCCTATAATTCACCCCTCCACTTT.

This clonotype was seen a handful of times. CDR3 loop: CASSTLAGGGYEQYF. For the CDR3, the DNA is TGTGCCAGCAGCACCCTAGCGGGGGGGGGCTACGAGCAGTACTTC. V usage is TRBV5-4 and J usage is TRBJ2-7; 12 bases agree with TRBD2. The ends lost 4 bases at V and 3 bases at J; junction bases unmatched: 5. The CDR3 consists of 15 residues. Germline assignment: CDR1 SGHNT and CDR2 YYREEE (reference sequence).

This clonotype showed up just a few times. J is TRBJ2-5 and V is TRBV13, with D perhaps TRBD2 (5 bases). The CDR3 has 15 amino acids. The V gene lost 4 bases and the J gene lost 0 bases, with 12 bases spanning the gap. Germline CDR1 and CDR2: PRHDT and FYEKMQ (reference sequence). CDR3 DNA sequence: TGTGCCAGCAGCTCAGAAGGCGGGTACCAAGAGACCCAGTACTTC. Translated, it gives CASSSEGGYQETQYF.